Shown below are 11 T cell receptor beta chains from a single sample sequenced in a study of blood T cell repertoires in COVID-19. Using immunoSEQ multiplex PCR, the repertoire was profiled, and TCRdb retains in-frame clones only, with some absent. The profile shows under 300,000 clones, under 90% of them singletons. The sample was peripheral blood. The receptor source for this set is a woman aged 55-69 years with active or convalescent COVID-19.

The gene calls are TRBV28 and TRBJ2-3, with TRBD2 identical over 9 bases. This CDR3 comprises 17 residues. From germline, CDR1 is MDHEN and CDR2 SYDVKM. The ends lost 10 bases at V and 0 bases at J; junction bases unmatched: 14. The CDR3 DNA reads TGTGCCACCCGCGGGGGGCGGGGGGGACCCAGCACAGATACGCAGTATTTT. Protein: CATRGGRGGPSTDTQYF.

J is TRBJ2-3 and V is TRBV7-3, with 8 bases identical to TRBD1. V dropped 5 bases and J dropped 0; count of bases not matched to a gene: 10. The V gene's germline CDR1 is SGHTA and CDR2 FQGTGA. The CDR3 consists of 17 residues. CDR3 sequence: CASSPKDRGTSTDTQYF. CDR3 nucleotides: TGTGCCAGCAGCCCAAAAGACAGGGGAACTAGCACAGATACGCAGTATTTT.

The rearrangement uses TRBV11-3 and TRBJ2-3; 8 nucleotides line up with TRBD1. Per the germline V gene, CDR1 is SGHNT and CDR2 is YENEEA. The length of the CDR3 is 12 residues. With V trimmed by 6 bases and J by 6 bases, 2 bases remained unmatched. The CDR3 sequence is CASSRTGDTQYF. CDR3 DNA: TGTGCCAGCAGTCGGACAGGGGATACGCAGTATTTT.

The chain joins TRBV2 to TRBJ2-3, with 11 bases fitting TRBD2. There are 15 residues in the CDR3. V was pared by 5 bases and J by 5 bases, with 6 bases of the junction left unmatched. CDR1 is SNHLY, CDR2 FYNNEI, per germline. CDR3 nucleotide sequence: TGTGCCAGCAGTACTAGCGGGGGCCGGTTAGATACGCAGTATTTT. This sequence encodes CASSTSGGRLDTQYF. Drawing the rest from reference TRBV2 and TRBJ2-3, the complete variable domain is EPEVTQTPSHQVTQMGQEVILRCVPISNHLYFYWYRQILGQKVEFLVSFYNNEISEKSEIFDDQFSVERPDGSNFTLKIRSTKLEDSAMYFCASSTSGGRLDTQYFGPGTRLTVL.

This clone was seen only once. The V and J genes are TRBV3-1 (or the pseudogene TRBV3-2) and TRBJ2-1, with 9 bases identical to TRBD2. Looked up from germline, CDR1 is LGHDT and CDR2 is YNNKEL (reference sequence). V was pared by 0 bases and J by 4 bases, with 7 bases of the junction left unmatched. The CDR3 is 17 residues long. The DNA for the CDR3 is TGTGCCAGCAGCCAAGAATCACTAGCGGGTTATTACAATGAGCAGTTCTTC. Its protein is CASSQESLAGYYNEQFF.

This clone was observed once. The V gene is TRBV29-1, the J gene TRBJ2-1; 8 bases agree with TRBD1. Germline loops: CDR1 SQVTM, CDR2 ANQGSEA. J was trimmed by 1 base and V by 4 bases; bases with no gene match: 3. The CDR3 consists of 14 residues. CDR3 region: CSVVDRGSYNEQFF. DNA of the CDR3: TGCAGCGTTGTAGACAGGGGATCCTACAATGAGCAGTTCTTC.

This chain connects TRBV30 to TRBJ1-4, with D tentatively TRBD1 (6 bases). The V and J ends lost 2 bases and 7 bases respectively, with 17 bases between them. This CDR3 is 15 amino acids long. CDR1 is GTSNPN and CDR2 is SVGIG in the germline V gene (reference sequence). The DNA for the CDR3 is TGTGCCTGGAGTCCCCTGGGGGCCGGAGGTGAAAAACTGTTTTTT. The encoded protein is CAWSPLGAGGEKLFF. Full variable domain (remainder filled in from reference TRBV30 and TRBJ1-4): SQTIHQWPATLVQPVGSPLSLECTVEGTSNPNLYWYRQAAGRGLQLLFYSVGIGQISSEVPQNLSASRPQDRQFILSSKKLLLSDSGFYLCAWSPLGAGGEKLFFGSGTQLSVL.

This chain uses TRBV2 with TRBJ1-3, with D possibly being TRBD1 (5 bases). The CDR3 loop spans 15 amino acids. V lost 5 bases and J 11 bases, leaving 22 bases between the germline ends. Per germline, CDR1 SNHLY and CDR2 FYNNEI. CDR3 residues: CASSRGLEPTVPIYF. The CDR3 DNA follows: TGTGCCAGCAGTAGGGGTCTGGAACCAACAGTCCCCATATATTTT.

CDR3 protein: CAWSTSGLGRGYTF. The CDR3 DNA sequence: TGTGCCTGGAGTACCAGTGGGCTTGGGAGGGGCTACACCTTC. This sequence joins TRBV30 and TRBJ1-2; D is unresolved. The CDR3 loop spans 14 amino acids. V was cut by 2 bases and J by 8 bases, with 18 bases left in between. Germline values: CDR1 GTSNPN, CDR2 SVGIG (reference sequence).

The V call is TRBV7-3, the J call TRBJ2-1; weak D call: TRBD2 (6 bases). CDR1 is SGHTA and CDR2 is FQGTGA in the germline V gene. The CDR3 is made up of 13 amino acids. Trimming took 1 base from V and 11 from J, leaving 12 bases between them. The chain's CDR3 is CASSLRPEGQQFF. The CDR3 DNA is TGTGCCAGCAGCTTAAGGCCGGAGGGGCAGCAGTTCTTC.

The sample holds many counts of this clone. At the DNA level, this CDR3 is encoded by other sequences in the same sample as well. The V call is TRBV9, the J call TRBJ2-7, with a possible D match to TRBD2 (6 bases). With 0 bases removed from V and 3 bases from J, the gap between germline ends came to 10 bases. From germline, CDR1 is SGDLS and CDR2 YYNGEE. CDR3 length: 14 residues. CDR3 loop: CASSVGGVSYEQYF. The CDR3 bases are TGTGCCAGCAGCGTAGGGGGGGTGAGCTACGAGCAGTACTTC.